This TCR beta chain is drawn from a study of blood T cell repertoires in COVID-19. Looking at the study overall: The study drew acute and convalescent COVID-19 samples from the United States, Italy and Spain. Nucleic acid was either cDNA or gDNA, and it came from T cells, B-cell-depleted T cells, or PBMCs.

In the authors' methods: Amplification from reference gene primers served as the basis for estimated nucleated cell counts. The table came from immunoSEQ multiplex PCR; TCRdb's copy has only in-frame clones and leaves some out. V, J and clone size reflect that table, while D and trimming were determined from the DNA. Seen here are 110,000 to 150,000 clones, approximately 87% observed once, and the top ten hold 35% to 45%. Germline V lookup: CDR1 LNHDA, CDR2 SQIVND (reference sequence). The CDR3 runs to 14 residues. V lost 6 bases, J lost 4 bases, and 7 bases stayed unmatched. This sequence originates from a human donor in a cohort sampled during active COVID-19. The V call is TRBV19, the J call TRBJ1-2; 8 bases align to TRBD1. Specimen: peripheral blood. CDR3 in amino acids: CASSPDREGYGYTF. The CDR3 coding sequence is TGTGCCAGTAGCCCGGACAGGGAAGGCTATGGCTACACCTTC.